The sample holds a few counts of the clone carrying this TCR beta chain. RNA transcripts provided the source from which TCR beta CDR3 regions were amplified. The study used the HTBI primer set for a first-round RT-PCR of the TCR CDR3. TCRdb recomputed calls from the multiplex PCR reads with MiXCR, one row per CDR3 protein. The sample has about 290,000 distinct CDR3 sequences, approximately 12% seen once. The data were obtained in a study of T cells in Graves' hyperthyroidism and ophthalmopathy. This CDR3 spans 13 amino acids. V dropped 5 bases and J dropped 3 bases, with 14 bases sitting between them. The V gene's germline CDR1 is SQVTM and CDR2 ANQGSEA.

The sequencing sample was made of blood. This sequence was found in a woman younger than 45 with Graves' hyperthyroidism that later progressed to Graves' ophthalmopathy. The J gene is TRBJ2-7, the V gene TRBV29-1, with D tentatively TRBD2 (5 bases). The CDR3 here is CSVSFQGLYEQYF. CDR3 nucleotides: TGCAGCGTTTCTTTTCAAGGACTCTACGAGCAGTACTTC.